These 16 T cell receptor beta chains were sequenced from one sample in a study of blood T cell repertoires in COVID-19. Libraries were prepared by immunoSEQ multiplex PCR; TCRdb keeps only in-frame clonotypes and omits some of them. The sample contains about 190,000 clones, about four fifths of which appear only once. Sequencing input: peripheral blood. The receptors come from an elderly woman with active or convalescent COVID-19.

This chain uses TRBV2 with TRBJ1-2; no clear D. There are 13 residues in the CDR3. Trimming stripped 5 bases from V and 4 bases from J, with 11 bases between. Per germline, CDR1 SNHLY and CDR2 FYNNEI. The CDR3 DNA reads TGTGCCAGCAGTAGTGGGCTTTTCTATGGCTACACCTTC. Amino acids: CASSSGLFYGYTF.

V usage is TRBV5-4 and J usage is TRBJ1-2; D is perhaps TRBD1 (6 bases). The CDR3 length is 13 residues. V shed 0 bases and J shed 4 bases, with 7 bases lying between them. Germline values: CDR1 SGHNT, CDR2 YYREEE (reference sequence). CDR3 region: CASSLEQGYGYTF. In nucleotides, the CDR3 is TGTGCCAGCAGCTTGGAACAGGGCTATGGCTACACCTTC.

This chain uses TRBV9 with TRBJ1-4; TRBD1 might be the D (5 bases). V shed 0 bases and J shed 8 bases, with 11 bases lying between them. Germline CDR1 and CDR2: SGDLS and YYNGEE. CDR3 length: 14 amino acids. CDR3 loop: CASSVATGGEKLFF. In DNA form, the CDR3 reads TGTGCCAGCAGCGTAGCTACCGGGGGGGAAAAACTGTTTTTT.

The chain couples TRBV7-9 to TRBJ1-3, with D tentatively TRBD1 (5 bases). CDR3 size: 16 residues. The V end lost 6 bases, the J end lost 0 bases, and 15 bases lay between the germline ends. Germline V CDR1 and CDR2: SEHNR, FQNEAQ (reference sequence). The CDR3: CASSSGTVNSGNTIYF. CDR3 nucleotide sequence: TGTGCCAGCAGTAGCGGGACGGTTAACTCTGGAAACACCATATATTTT.

This chain links TRBV29-1 with TRBJ2-1; TRBD2 matches at 12 bases. Germline values: CDR1 SQVTM, CDR2 ANQGSEA. This CDR3 has 14 residues. After removal of 6 bases from V and 4 bases from J, the junction contained 4 bases not matched to a gene. CDR3 coding DNA: TGCAGCGTGGTGACTAGCGGGAGTTACAATGAGCAGTTCTTC. Its protein is CSVVTSGSYNEQFF.

The chain's CDR3 is CASSRVTAHEQFF. DNA for the CDR3: TGCGCCAGCAGCCGCGTGACAGCCCATGAGCAGTTCTTC. The chain recombines TRBV5-1 with TRBJ2-1; TRBD1 is a possible D gene (5 bases). The germline gives CDR1 SGHRS, CDR2 YFSETQ. The CDR3 is 13 residues long. Trimming cost V 4 bases and J 8 bases, with 13 bases left between them.

The rearrangement links TRBV5-1 to TRBJ2-3; TRBD1 matches at 7 bases. The germline V gene encodes CDR1 SGHRS and CDR2 YFSETQ. V gave up 6 bases and J gave up 0 bases; unmatched junction bases: 10. CDR3 length: 16 amino acids. The DNA of the CDR3 is TGCGCCAGCATCTCTGGACAGGTCGCTAGCACAGATACGCAGTATTTT. Translation: CASISGQVASTDTQYF.

V is TRBV5-4 and J is TRBJ2-3; D remains unclear. CDR3 length: 13 amino acids. CDR1 and CDR2 from the germline V gene are SGHNT and YYREEE (reference sequence). V was shortened by 5 bases and J by 1 base, with 8 bases between the two germline ends. The CDR3 region has the DNA TGTGCCAGCAGAGAGCAGGGCACAGATACGCAGTATTTT. Its protein is CASREQGTDTQYF.

This sequence joins TRBV19 and TRBJ1-5; D is undetermined. The CDR3 is 16 residues long. V was shortened by 4 bases and J by 3 bases, with 16 bases between the two germline ends. CDR1 is LNHDA, CDR2 SQIVND, per germline (reference sequence). The CDR3 DNA reads as TGTGCCAGTAGTAGCCCCCCCTGGCGGAACAATCAGCCCCAGCATTTT. Amino acids: CASSSPPWRNNQPQHF.

This clone occurred once. CDR3 in amino acids: CASSPAGGPHNEQFF. The CDR3 DNA follows: TGTGCCAGCAGCCCAGCGGGAGGGCCTCACAATGAGCAGTTCTTC. The chain carries TRBV3-1 (or the pseudogene TRBV3-2) and TRBJ2-1; 10 bases are a match to TRBD2. The germline gives CDR1 LGHDT, CDR2 YNNKEL (reference sequence). The CDR3 is 15 amino acids. Trimming took 4 bases from V and 5 from J; bases not matched to a gene: 5.

The chain links TRBV5-4 to TRBJ2-5; the D is unclear. Germline loops: CDR1 SGHNT, CDR2 YYREEE (reference sequence). The CDR3 runs 12 residues. Trimming cost V 0 bases and J 5 bases, with 5 bases left between them. The CDR3, as DNA: TGTGCCAGCAGCTTGGTCGGTGAGACCCAGTACTTC. It is translated as CASSLVGETQYF.

The chain couples TRBV3-1 (or the pseudogene TRBV3-2) to TRBJ2-1; 7 nucleotides agree with TRBD2. CDR1 and CDR2 from the germline V gene are LGHDT and YNNKEL (reference sequence). The CDR3 has 14 amino acids. With V trimmed by 4 bases and J by 6 bases, 6 bases remained unmatched. The CDR3 region has the DNA TGTGCCAGCAGCCTGGGCGGGAGAACCAATGAGCAGTTCTTC. This translates into CASSLGGRTNEQFF.

The chain has TRBV6-1 and TRBJ1-1, with a possible D match to TRBD1 (5 bases). The CDR3 totals 12 residues. Trimming cost V 2 bases and J 8 bases, with 9 bases left between them. Germline V gives CDR1 MNHNS, CDR2 SASEGT. CDR3 sequence: CASSETYREAFF. Here the CDR3 DNA reads TGTGCCAGCAGTGAAACGTACAGGGAAGCTTTCTTT.

This clone showed up just a few times. The chain joins TRBV2 to TRBJ1-1; TRBD1 might be the D (6 bases). The CDR3 consists of 15 residues. Germline V gives CDR1 SNHLY, CDR2 FYNNEI. The V end lost 0 bases, the J end lost 5 bases, and 13 bases lay between the germline ends. The CDR3 bases are TGTGCCAGCAGTGAAGCCAAGGGGGTGTGGACTGAAGCTTTCTTT. It translates to CASSEAKGVWTEAFF.

In nucleotides, the CDR3 is TGTGCCCGAGACAGGGTTGAAGGGGCCAACGTCCTGACTTTC. Amino acids: CARDRVEGANVLTF. The rearrangement uses TRBV2 and TRBJ2-6, with 7 positions matching TRBD1. The trim removed 11 bases at V and 4 bases at J, leaving 8 bases unmatched. The CDR3 has 14 residues. The germline gives CDR1 SNHLY, CDR2 FYNNEI. Using reference TRBV2 and TRBJ2-6 for the parts outside the CDR3, the full variable domain is EPEVTQTPSHQVTQMGQEVILRCVPISNHLYFYWYRQILGQKVEFLVSFYNNEISEKSEIFDDQFSVERPDGSNFTLKIRSTKLEDSAMYFCARDRVEGANVLTFGAGSRLTVL.

This clone showed up just once. The V call is TRBV2, the J call TRBJ2-6, with 9 bases identical to TRBD2. Germline V CDR1 and CDR2: SNHLY, FYNNEI. This CDR3 region has 17 residues. V dropped 1 base and J dropped 3; count of bases not matched to a gene: 4. CDR3 nucleotides: TGTGCCAGCAGTGAAGAAGCGGGAGGTCGTGGGGCCAACGTCCTGACTTTC. It encodes CASSEEAGGRGANVLTF. Based on the CDR3 plus reference TRBV2 and TRBJ2-6, the full variable domain is EPEVTQTPSHQVTQMGQEVILRCVPISNHLYFYWYRQILGQKVEFLVSFYNNEISEKSEIFDDQFSVERPDGSNFTLKIRSTKLEDSAMYFCASSEEAGGRGANVLTFGAGSRLTVL.